What follows describes a single TCR beta chain. Its target is not known. The Oncomine TCR Beta short-read assay was what sequenced the DNA obtained from cultured CD4+ T cells. TCRdb processed the PCR reads anew with MiXCR; each CDR3 protein has one entry. Of about 19,000 distinct CDR3 sequences in the sample, under 60% were seen once. The data belong to a study of vaccination and CD4 T cells after COVID-19. On the study more broadly: Convalescent donors were composed of six males and four females, of whom two were Hispanic.

V was pared by 2 bases and J by 0 bases, with 13 bases between. CDR1 is SGHTA and CDR2 is FQGNSA in the germline V gene. This CDR3 comprises 17 residues. The treatment was: approximately nine-day PBMC culture with coronavirus spike peptide pools or control peptides (ViraFEST assay). First, ViraFEST expanded antigen-specific T cells with peptide pools, and next it sequenced the TCRs. This TCR was sampled from a human donor who had recovered from COVID-19. The chain carries TRBV7-2 and TRBJ2-2; D uncertain. Sequencing used CD4+ T cells from blood, cultured in vitro, obtained after SARS-CoV-2 vaccination. The CDR3 DNA follows: TGTGCCAGCAGCTTATTCCGCGGTCAAGCGAACACCGGGGAGCTGTTTTTT. It specifies CASSLFRGQANTGELFF.